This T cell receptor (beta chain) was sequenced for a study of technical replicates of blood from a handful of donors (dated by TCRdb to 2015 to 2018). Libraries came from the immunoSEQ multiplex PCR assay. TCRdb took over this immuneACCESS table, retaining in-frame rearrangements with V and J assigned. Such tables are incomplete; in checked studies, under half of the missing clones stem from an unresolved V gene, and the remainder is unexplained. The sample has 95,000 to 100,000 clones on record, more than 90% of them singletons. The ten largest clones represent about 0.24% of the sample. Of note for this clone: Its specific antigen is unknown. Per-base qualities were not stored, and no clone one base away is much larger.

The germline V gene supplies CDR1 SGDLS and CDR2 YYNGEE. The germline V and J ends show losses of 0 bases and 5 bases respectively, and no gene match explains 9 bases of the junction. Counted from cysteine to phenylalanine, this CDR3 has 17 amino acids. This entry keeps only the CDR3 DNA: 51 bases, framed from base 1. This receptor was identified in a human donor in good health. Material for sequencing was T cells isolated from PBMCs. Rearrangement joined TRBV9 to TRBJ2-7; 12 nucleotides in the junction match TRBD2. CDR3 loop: CASSVAEIRLAGDEQYF. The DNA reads TGTGCCAGCAGCGTAGCTGAGATTCGACTAGCGGGAGACGAGCAGTACTTC.